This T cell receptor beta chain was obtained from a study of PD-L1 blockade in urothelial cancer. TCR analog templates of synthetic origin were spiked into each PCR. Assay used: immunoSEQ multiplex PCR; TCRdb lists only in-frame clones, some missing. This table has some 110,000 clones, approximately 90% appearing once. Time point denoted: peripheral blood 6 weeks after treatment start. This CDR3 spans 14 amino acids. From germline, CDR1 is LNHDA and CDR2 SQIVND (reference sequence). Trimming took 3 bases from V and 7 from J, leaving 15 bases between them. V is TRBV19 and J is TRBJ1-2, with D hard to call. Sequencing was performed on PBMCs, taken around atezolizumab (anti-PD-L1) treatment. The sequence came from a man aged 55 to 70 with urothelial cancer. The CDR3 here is CASSISAGKGGYTF. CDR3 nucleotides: TGTGCCAGTAGTATCTCGGCGGGCAAGGGTGGCTACACCTTC. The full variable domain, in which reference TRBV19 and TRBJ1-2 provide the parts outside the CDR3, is DGGITQSPKYLFRKEGQNVTLSCEQNLNHDAMYWYRQDPGQGLRLIYYSQIVNDFQKGDIAEGYSVSREKKESFPLTVTSAQKNPTAFYLCASSISAGKGGYTFGSGTRLTVV.